This is a list of T cell receptor beta chains from one sample in a study of T-cell reconstitution after alpha-beta-depleted transplantation in children. One entry per CDR3 protein, called by TCRdb with MiXCR from the PCR reads. The sample has hundreds of thousands of distinct CDR3 sequences, under 15% seen once; the top ten hold 0.79%. Material: PBMCs, obtained before TCRalphabeta/CD19-depleted stem cell transplant. Every receptor here comes from a girl under 10 years old with congenital amegakaryocytic thrombocytopenia, due to receive a stem cell transplant. CDR3s include the opening cysteine and the closing phenylalanine or tryptophan. Fields, in order: clone size, V gene, CDR3 length, J gene, D gene, CDR3 DNA, CDR3 protein. D genes are given only for firm matches. Where a row states a size, it is once, few, many or the class of an expanded clone; other rows omit it.

size: .; V: TRBV20-1; length: 17; J: TRBJ2-7; D: TRBD2; DNA: TGCAGTGCCCTGCCGGGACTAGCGGGGCCTGCCGCCTACGAGCAGTACTTC; CDR3: CSALPGLAGPAAYEQYF
size: .; V: TRBV5-1; length: 17; J: TRBJ2-5; D: TRBD2; DNA: TGCGCCAGCAGCTTTCTGACTAGCGGGACTAAACAAGAGACCCAGTACTTC; CDR3: CASSFLTSGTKQETQYF
size: .; V: TRBV6-1; length: 15; J: TRBJ2-1; D: TRBD2; DNA: TGTGCCAGCAGCCGACTAGCGGGAGTTTATCTTGAGCAGTTCTTC; CDR3: CASSRLAGVYLEQFF
size: many; V: TRBV5-6; length: 14; J: TRBJ2-7; D: .; DNA: TGTGCCAGCAGCTTAGAAAGAACCTTACGAAAGCAGTACTTC; CDR3: CASSLERTLRKQYF
size: few; V: TRBV5-1; length: 17; J: TRBJ1-5; D: .; DNA: TGCGCCAGCAGCTTACCCTGGGAGGACTGGTGGTGTCAGCCCCAGCATTTT; CDR3: CASSLPWEDWWCQPQHF
size: many; V: TRBV28; length: 14; J: TRBJ2-7; D: .; DNA: TGTGCCAGCAGTTTACTCAGGGGTCAGTACGAGCAGTACTTC; CDR3: CASSLLRGQYEQYF
size: many; V: TRBV7-6; length: 14; J: TRBJ2-7; D: .; DNA: TGTGCCAGCAGTACCGACACCTCTTCCTACGAGCAGTACTTC; CDR3: CASSTDTSSYEQYF
size: few; V: TRBV6-5; length: 19; J: TRBJ2-6; D: .; DNA: TGTGCCAGCAGCTACCCCTCTTCCAGGCCCCTTTCTGGGGCCAACGTCCTGACTTTC; CDR3: CASSYPSSRPLSGANVLTF
size: few; V: TRBV6-1; length: 12; J: TRBJ2-2; D: .; DNA: TGTGCCAGCAGTGAGTTTGGAGGGGAGCTGTTTTTT; CDR3: CASSEFGGELFF
size: few; V: TRBV15; length: 11; J: TRBJ2-2; D: .; DNA: TGTGCCACCAGCAGTCCCGGGGAGCTGTTTTTT; CDR3: CATSSPGELFF
size: .; V: TRBV20-1; length: 15; J: TRBJ2-1; D: TRBD1; DNA: TGCAGTGCTAGAGACGGGGACAGTGAATACAATGAGCAGTTCTTC; CDR3: CSARDGDSEYNEQFF
size: few; V: TRBV5-1; length: 16; J: TRBJ2-7; D: TRBD2; DNA: TGCGCCAGCAGCTTGGCCTATGCGGGAGACCCCTACGAGCAGTACTTC; CDR3: CASSLAYAGDPYEQYF
size: few; V: TRBV12-3/TRBV12-4; length: 19; J: TRBJ2-1; D: TRBD2; DNA: TGTGCCAGCGGTTTCAGCGGGCTAGCGGGACGAAGGGACTACAATGAGCAGTTCTTC; CDR3: CASGFSGLAGRRDYNEQFF
size: many; V: TRBV5-1; length: 15; J: TRBJ2-5; D: TRBD2; DNA: TGCGCCAGCACCTTTCTAGCGGGAGCAGTCGAGACCCAGTACTTC; CDR3: CASTFLAGAVETQYF
size: few; V: TRBV20-1; length: 14; J: TRBJ2-7; D: TRBD2; DNA: TGCAGTGCTAGAGCCCGGGACTATTACTACGAGCAGTACTTC; CDR3: CSARARDYYYEQYF
size: few; V: TRBV20-1; length: 14; J: TRBJ2-1; D: .; DNA: TGCAGTGCTAGAGGTCGAATCTACGCTCGGGAGCAGTTCTTC; CDR3: CSARGRIYAREQFF
size: few; V: TRBV5-1; length: 16; J: TRBJ2-3; D: TRBD2; DNA: TGCGCCAGCAGCCGGTTTGGGCGGGAGGGGGCAGATACGCAGTATTTT; CDR3: CASSRFGREGADTQYF
size: many; V: TRBV20-1; length: 15; J: TRBJ2-5; D: .; DNA: TGCAGTGCTCATGCCCTTGGCGTGTCTCAAGAGACCCAGTACTTC; CDR3: CSAHALGVSQETQYF
size: .; V: TRBV20-1; length: 13; J: TRBJ2-5; D: .; DNA: TGCAGTGCTCTACGCGGACTCGAAGAGACCCAGTACTTC; CDR3: CSALRGLEETQYF
size: many; V: TRBV20-1; length: 15; J: TRBJ2-3; D: .; DNA: TGCAGTGCTAGAGATTTTGCTAGAAGCACAGATACGCAGTATTTT; CDR3: CSARDFARSTDTQYF
size: few; V: TRBV18; length: 17; J: TRBJ2-7; D: TRBD2; DNA: TGTGCCAGCTCACCAGGACTAGCGGGAGGTACCTCCTACGAGCAGTACTTC; CDR3: CASSPGLAGGTSYEQYF
size: .; V: TRBV12-3/TRBV12-4; length: 15; J: TRBJ1-3; D: .; DNA: TGTGCCAGCAGTTTAGGGGCCCAAATTGGAAACACCATATATTTT; CDR3: CASSLGAQIGNTIYF
size: .; V: TRBV24-1; length: 21; J: TRBJ2-5; D: TRBD2; DNA: TGTGCCACCAGTGACCGGACCACTAGCGGGGCTATAAGAGGGTGGCAAGAGACCCAGTACTTC; CDR3: CATSDRTTSGAIRGWQETQYF
size: many; V: TRBV10-3; length: 13; J: TRBJ2-5; D: .; DNA: TGTGCCATCAGTGGTGTGGGGAAAGAGACCCAGTACTTC; CDR3: CAISGVGKETQYF
size: few; V: TRBV9; length: 16; J: TRBJ2-1; D: .; DNA: TGTGCCAGCAGTAGCTTCCTAGCTAGGGATTACAATTCGCAGTTCTTC; CDR3: CASSSFLARDYNSQFF
size: .; V: TRBV7-9; length: 13; J: TRBJ2-5; D: .; DNA: TGTGCCAGCAGCTTAGGGGGCCAAGATACCCAGTACTTC; CDR3: CASSLGGQDTQYF
size: many; V: TRBV20-1; length: 14; J: TRBJ2-7; D: TRBD2; DNA: TGCAGTGCAACACGAGCGGGGAGCTCCTACGAGCAGTACTTC; CDR3: CSATRAGSSYEQYF
size: many; V: TRBV12-3/TRBV12-4; length: 15; J: TRBJ2-1; D: TRBD2; DNA: TGTGCCAGCAGACTTAGCGGGAGCTCCTACAATGAGCAGTTCTTC; CDR3: CASRLSGSSYNEQFF
size: many; V: TRBV10-3; length: 15; J: TRBJ2-7; D: TRBD1; DNA: TGTGCCATCAGACCCGGGACAGGGGGCTCCTACGAGCAGTACTTC; CDR3: CAIRPGTGGSYEQYF
size: many; V: TRBV3-1; length: 13; J: TRBJ1-1; D: .; DNA: TGTGCCAGCAGCCAAGACTATAACACTGAAGCTTTCTTT; CDR3: CASSQDYNTEAFF
size: many; V: TRBV6-5; length: 18; J: TRBJ1-5; D: TRBD1; DNA: TGTGCCAGCAGGCCCCGACAGGGAGAAAGTTTTCGCAATCAGCCCCAGCATTTT; CDR3: CASRPRQGESFRNQPQHF
size: .; V: TRBV18; length: 16; J: TRBJ2-5; D: .; DNA: TGTGCCAGCTCACCACCAAGACAGCCGTACCAAGAGACCCAGTACTTC; CDR3: CASSPPRQPYQETQYF
size: many; V: TRBV13; length: 14; J: TRBJ2-1; D: .; DNA: TGTGCCAGCAGCCCCCGGCGGGCTGGCTCTGAGCAGTTCTTC; CDR3: CASSPRRAGSEQFF
size: many; V: TRBV20-1; length: 12; J: TRBJ1-1; D: .; DNA: TGCAGTGCAACGACAGGGAACACTGAAGCTTTCTTT; CDR3: CSATTGNTEAFF
size: many; V: TRBV20-1; length: 12; J: TRBJ2-7; D: .; DNA: TGCAGTGCTAGGCCAGCTAACTACGAGCAGTACTTC; CDR3: CSARPANYEQYF
size: .; V: TRBV20-1; length: 13; J: TRBJ1-3; D: .; DNA: TGCAGTGCTAGAGTGGCGGCTGGAAACACCATATATTTT; CDR3: CSARVAAGNTIYF
size: many; V: TRBV11-2; length: 17; J: TRBJ2-5; D: TRBD1; DNA: TGTGCCAGCAGCCCTAGGGCCGCCCGAGGACAGGGAAAGACCCAGTACTTC; CDR3: CASSPRAARGQGKTQYF
size: many; V: TRBV29-1; length: 12; J: TRBJ2-2; D: .; DNA: TGCAGCGGGGGAGTTGGCACCGGGGAGCTGTTTTTT; CDR3: CSGGVGTGELFF